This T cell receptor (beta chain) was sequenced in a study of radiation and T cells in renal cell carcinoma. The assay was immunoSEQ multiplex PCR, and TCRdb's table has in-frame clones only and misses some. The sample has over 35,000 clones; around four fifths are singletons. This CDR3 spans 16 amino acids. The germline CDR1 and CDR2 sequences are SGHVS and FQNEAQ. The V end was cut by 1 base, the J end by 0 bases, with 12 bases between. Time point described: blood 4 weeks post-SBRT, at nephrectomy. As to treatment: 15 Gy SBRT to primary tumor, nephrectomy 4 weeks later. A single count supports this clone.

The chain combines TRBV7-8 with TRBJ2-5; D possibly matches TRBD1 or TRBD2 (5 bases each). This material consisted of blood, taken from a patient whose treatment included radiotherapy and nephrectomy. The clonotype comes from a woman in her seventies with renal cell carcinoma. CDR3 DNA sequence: TGTGCCAGCAGCTTAGTCCAGGGAGAATACCAAGAGACCCAGTACTTC. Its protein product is CASSLVQGEYQETQYF.